This T cell receptor beta chain derives from a study of T-cell reconstitution after alpha-beta-depleted transplantation in children. Study-level points and caveats: As was reported, about two months after transplant, alpha-beta T cells came from several hundred expanded graft clones. Some patients owed their high day-60 TCRbeta diversity to surviving recipient T cells and thymic progenitors. Once a year had passed after transplant, T-cell counts and diversity came mostly from newly produced T cells.

As it was prepared, the TCRbeta library received unique molecular identifiers. TCRdb called the PCR reads again in MiXCR, with one record for every CDR3 protein. The sample consists of about 200,000 distinct CDR3 sequences, 5.5% to 7% of them appearing once. The CDR3 totals 14 residues. Germline-derived CDR1 and CDR2 are LGHDT and YNNKEL (reference sequence). V was shortened by 4 bases and J by 2 bases, with 12 bases between the two germline ends. In this sample, this clonotype turned up many times. Its antigen is unknown. The sample here was PBMCs, taken before TCRalphabeta/CD19-depleted stem cell transplant. This chain joins TRBV3-1 and TRBJ2-7; D remains unclear. The clonotype was recovered from a boy between 2 and 10 years old with acute lymphoblastic leukemia, due to receive a stem cell transplant. This CDR3 is CASSPGWTTYEQYF. For the CDR3, the DNA is TGTGCCAGCAGCCCTGGGTGGACCACCTACGAGCAGTACTTC.